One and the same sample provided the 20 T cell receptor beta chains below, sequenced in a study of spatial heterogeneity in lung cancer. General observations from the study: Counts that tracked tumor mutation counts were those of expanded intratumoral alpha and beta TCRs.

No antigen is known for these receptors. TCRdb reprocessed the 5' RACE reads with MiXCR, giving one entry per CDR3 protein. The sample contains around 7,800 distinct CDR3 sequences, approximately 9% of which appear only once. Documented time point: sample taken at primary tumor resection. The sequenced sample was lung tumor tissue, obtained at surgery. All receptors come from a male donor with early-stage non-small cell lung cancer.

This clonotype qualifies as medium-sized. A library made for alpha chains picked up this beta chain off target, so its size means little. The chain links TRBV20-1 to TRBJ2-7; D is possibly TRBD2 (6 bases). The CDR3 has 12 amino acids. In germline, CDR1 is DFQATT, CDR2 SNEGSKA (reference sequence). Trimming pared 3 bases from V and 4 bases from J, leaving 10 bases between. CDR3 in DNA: TGCAGTGCTAGCGGGAGTGGATACGAGCAGTACTTC. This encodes CSASGSGYEQYF.

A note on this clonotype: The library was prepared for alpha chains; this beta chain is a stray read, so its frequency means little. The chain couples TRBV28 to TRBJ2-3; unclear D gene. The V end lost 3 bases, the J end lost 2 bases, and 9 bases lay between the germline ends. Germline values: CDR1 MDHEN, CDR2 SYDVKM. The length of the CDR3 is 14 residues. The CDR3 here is CASSLSTYTDTQYF. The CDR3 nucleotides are TGTGCCAGCAGTTTGTCCACTTACACAGATACGCAGTATTTT.

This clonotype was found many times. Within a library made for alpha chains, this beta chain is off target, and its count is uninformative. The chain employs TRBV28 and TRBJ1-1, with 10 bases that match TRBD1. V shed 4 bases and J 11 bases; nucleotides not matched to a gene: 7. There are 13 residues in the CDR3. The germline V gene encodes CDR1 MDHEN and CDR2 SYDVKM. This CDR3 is CASSSGTGEGAFF. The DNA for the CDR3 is TGTGCCAGCAGTTCAGGGACAGGGGAGGGGGCTTTCTTT.

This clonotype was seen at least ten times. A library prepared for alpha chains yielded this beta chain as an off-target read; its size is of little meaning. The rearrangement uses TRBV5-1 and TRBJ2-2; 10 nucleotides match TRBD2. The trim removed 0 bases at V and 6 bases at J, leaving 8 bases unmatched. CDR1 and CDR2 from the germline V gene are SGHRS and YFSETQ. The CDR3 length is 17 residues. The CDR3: CASSLAGLAGAPGELFF. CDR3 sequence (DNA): TGCGCCAGCAGCTTGGCGGGGCTAGCGGGAGCACCCGGGGAGCTGTTTTTT.

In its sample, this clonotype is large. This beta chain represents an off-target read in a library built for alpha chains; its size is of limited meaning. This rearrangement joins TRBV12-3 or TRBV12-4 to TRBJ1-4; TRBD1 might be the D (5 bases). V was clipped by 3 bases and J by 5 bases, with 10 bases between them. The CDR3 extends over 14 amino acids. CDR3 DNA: TGTGCCAGCAGTTTGGCAGGGTCCAATGAAAAACTGTTTTTT. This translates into CASSLAGSNEKLFF.

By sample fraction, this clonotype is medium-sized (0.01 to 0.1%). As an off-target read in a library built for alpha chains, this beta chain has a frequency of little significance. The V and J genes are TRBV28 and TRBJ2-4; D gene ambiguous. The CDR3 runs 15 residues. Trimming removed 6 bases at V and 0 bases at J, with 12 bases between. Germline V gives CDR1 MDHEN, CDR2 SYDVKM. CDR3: CASSSLGPAKNIQYF. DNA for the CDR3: TGTGCCAGCAGCAGCTTGGGCCCAGCCAAAAACATTCAGTACTTC.

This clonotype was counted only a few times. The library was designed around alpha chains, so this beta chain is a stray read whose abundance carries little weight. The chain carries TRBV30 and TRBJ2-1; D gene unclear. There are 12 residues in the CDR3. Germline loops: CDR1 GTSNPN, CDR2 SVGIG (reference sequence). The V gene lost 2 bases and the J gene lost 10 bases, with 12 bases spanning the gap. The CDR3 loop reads CAWSLQVMEQFF. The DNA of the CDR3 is TGTGCCTGGAGTCTCCAGGTTATGGAGCAGTTCTTC.

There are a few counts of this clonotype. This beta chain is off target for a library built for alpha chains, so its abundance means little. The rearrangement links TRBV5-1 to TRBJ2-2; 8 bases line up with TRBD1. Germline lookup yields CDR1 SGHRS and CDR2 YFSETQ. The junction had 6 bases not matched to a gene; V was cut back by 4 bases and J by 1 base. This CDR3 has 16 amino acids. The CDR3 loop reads CASSKPGTGNTGELFF. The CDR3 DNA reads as TGCGCCAGCAGCAAACCCGGGACAGGGAACACCGGGGAGCTGTTTTTT.

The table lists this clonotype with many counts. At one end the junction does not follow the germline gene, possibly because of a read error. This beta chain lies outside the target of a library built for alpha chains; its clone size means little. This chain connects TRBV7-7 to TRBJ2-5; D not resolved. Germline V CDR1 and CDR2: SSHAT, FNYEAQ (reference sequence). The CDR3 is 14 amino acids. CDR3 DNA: TGTGCTAGCAGCTTTGATGGATCCCAAGAGACCCAGTACTTC. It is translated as CASSFDGSQETQYF.

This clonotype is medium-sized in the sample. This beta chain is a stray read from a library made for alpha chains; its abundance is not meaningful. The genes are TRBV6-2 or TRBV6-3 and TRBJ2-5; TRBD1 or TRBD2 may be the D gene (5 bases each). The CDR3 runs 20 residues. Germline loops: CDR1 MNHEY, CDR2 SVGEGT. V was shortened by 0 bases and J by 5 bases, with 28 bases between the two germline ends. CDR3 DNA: TGTGCCAGCAGTTACTCCGGGGTAGGGGAAGCTGGAGGCTGGTCGGAGACCCAGTACTTC. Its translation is CASSYSGVGEAGGWSETQYF.

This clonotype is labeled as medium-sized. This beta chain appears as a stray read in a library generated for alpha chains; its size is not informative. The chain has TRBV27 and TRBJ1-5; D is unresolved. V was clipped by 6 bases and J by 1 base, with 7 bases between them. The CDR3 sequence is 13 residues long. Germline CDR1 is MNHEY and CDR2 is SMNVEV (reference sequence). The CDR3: CASSPPSNQPQHF. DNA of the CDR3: TGTGCCAGCAGCCCTCCCAGCAATCAGCCCCAGCATTTT.

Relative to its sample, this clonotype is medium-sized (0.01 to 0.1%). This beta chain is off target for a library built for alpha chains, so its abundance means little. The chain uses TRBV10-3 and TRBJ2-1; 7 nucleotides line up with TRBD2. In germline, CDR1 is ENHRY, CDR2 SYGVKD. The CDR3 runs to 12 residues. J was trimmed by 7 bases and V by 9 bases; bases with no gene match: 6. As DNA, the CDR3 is TGTGCCATGTCTACAGCGGGAAATGAGCAGTTCTTC. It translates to CAMSTAGNEQFF.

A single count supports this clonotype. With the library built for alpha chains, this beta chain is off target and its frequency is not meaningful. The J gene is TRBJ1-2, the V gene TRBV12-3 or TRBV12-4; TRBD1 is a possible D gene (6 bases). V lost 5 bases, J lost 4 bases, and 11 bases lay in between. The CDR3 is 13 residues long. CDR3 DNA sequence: TGTGCCAGCAGTCCGGACAGCTCCTATGGCTACACCTTC. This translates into CASSPDSSYGYTF.

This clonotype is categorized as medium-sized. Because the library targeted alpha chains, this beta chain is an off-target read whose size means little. This chain's CDR3 is CASSVRGLNTEAFF. In DNA form, the CDR3 reads TGCGCCAGCAGTGTTAGGGGATTGAACACTGAAGCTTTCTTT. This chain links TRBV5-1 with TRBJ1-1; D might be TRBD1 (5 bases). CDR3 length equals 14 residues. V gave up 5 bases and J gave up 0 bases, with 11 bases separating them. Germline V gives CDR1 SGHRS, CDR2 YFSETQ.

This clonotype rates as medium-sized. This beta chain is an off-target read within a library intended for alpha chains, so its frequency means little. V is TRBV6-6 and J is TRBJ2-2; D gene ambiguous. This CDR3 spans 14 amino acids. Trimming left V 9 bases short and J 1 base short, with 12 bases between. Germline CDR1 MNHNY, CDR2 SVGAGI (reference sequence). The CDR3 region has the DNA TGTGCCAGTTTTTTCGAGTTGAACACCGGGGAGCTGTTTTTT. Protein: CASFFELNTGELFF.

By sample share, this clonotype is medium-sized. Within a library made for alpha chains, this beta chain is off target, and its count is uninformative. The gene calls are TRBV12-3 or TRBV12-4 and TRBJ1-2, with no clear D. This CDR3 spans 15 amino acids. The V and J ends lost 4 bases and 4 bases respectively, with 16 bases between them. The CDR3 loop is CASSSAPGKSYGYTF. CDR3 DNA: TGTGCCAGCAGTTCCGCACCGGGAAAGAGCTATGGCTACACCTTC.

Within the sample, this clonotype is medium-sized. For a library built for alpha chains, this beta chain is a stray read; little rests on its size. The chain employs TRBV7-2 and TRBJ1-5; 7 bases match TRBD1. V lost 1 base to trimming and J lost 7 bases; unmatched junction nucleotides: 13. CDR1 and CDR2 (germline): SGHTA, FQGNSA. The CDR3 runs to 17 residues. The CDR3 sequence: CASSLEGRQGIGQPQHF. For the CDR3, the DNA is TGTGCCAGCAGCTTAGAGGGGAGACAGGGCATAGGACAGCCCCAGCATTTT.

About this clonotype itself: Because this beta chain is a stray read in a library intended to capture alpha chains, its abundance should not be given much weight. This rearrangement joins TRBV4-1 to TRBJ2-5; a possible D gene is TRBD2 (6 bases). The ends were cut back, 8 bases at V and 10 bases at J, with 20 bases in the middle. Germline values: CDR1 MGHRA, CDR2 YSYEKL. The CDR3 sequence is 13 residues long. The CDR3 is CASGRGNGRDQYF. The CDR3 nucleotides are TGCGCCAGCGGACGCGGGAACGGGCGGGACCAGTACTTC.

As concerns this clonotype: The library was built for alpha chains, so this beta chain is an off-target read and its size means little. In nucleotides, the CDR3 is TGTGCCAGCAGTTTTAGGGCAGGGGCTGGCTACACCTTC. Protein product: CASSFRAGAGYTF. The gene calls are TRBV12-3 or TRBV12-4 and TRBJ1-2; D perhaps matches TRBD1 (6 bases). V was cut by 3 bases and J by 7 bases, with 12 bases left in between. The CDR3 length is 13 residues.

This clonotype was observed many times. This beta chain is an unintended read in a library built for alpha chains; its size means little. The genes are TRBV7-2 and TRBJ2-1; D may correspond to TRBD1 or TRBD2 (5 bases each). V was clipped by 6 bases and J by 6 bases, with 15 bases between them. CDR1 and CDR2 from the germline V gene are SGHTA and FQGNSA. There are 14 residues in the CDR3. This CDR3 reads CASSRGVTGNEQFF. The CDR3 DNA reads TGTGCCAGCAGTCGAGGGGTGACGGGCAATGAGCAGTTCTTC.